These T cell receptor beta chains were read from a single sample in a study of response to subunit inactivated influenza vaccine. TCRdb recomputed calls from the RT-PCR reads with MiXCR, one row per CDR3 protein. The top ten clones hold roughly a third of a sample with about 150,000 distinct CDR3 sequences, approximately 12% of them seen once. Specimen: CD8+ T cells sorted from PBMCs, collected around 2 years after vaccination. Receptors were obtained from a man aged 45 to 70 who received an inactivated influenza vaccine. Each CDR3 is given with its conserved first and last residue. D genes are given only for firm matches. Only part of the rows carry a size: once, few, many, or a class if the clone is expanded.

v_call	clone_size	j_call	d_call	cdr3_aa	cdr3_nt
TRBV12-3/TRBV12-4	few	TRBJ2-1	TRBD2	CASRGWTSGLYNEQFF	TGTGCCAGCAGGGGTTGGACTAGCGGTTTATACAATGAGCAGTTCTTC
TRBV20-1	few	TRBJ2-1	-	CSARGHPINYNEQFF	TGCAGTGCTAGAGGACACCCCATTAATTACAATGAGCAGTTCTTC
TRBV5-4	few	TRBJ2-7	-	CASSLIGSGPPPPYEQYF	TGTGCCAGCAGCTTGATTGGAAGCGGACCTCCGCCCCCCTACGAGCAGTACTTC
TRBV30	few	TRBJ2-1	-	CALDGVLGDEQFF	TGTGCCCTCGACGGCGTGCTAGGCGATGAGCAGTTCTTC
TRBV10-2	few	TRBJ2-3	-	CASSESLLSDTQYF	TGCGCCAGCAGTGAGTCTCTTTTGTCAGATACGCAGTATTTT
TRBV6-1	many	TRBJ2-7	-	CASSEFGTHYEQYF	TGTGCCAGCAGTGAATTCGGCACTCACTACGAGCAGTACTTC
TRBV4-1	few	TRBJ1-4	-	CASSQVGRFEKLFF	TGCGCCAGCAGCCAAGTTGGGAGATTCGAAAAACTGTTTTTT
TRBV20-1	-	TRBJ2-7	-	CSARDFQGSYEQYF	TGCAGTGCTAGAGATTTCCAAGGCTCCTACGAGCAGTACTTC
TRBV27	few	TRBJ2-3	TRBD1	CASSLHTGTGVLTDTQYF	TGTGCCAGCAGTTTGCACACCGGGACAGGGGTGTTGACAGATACGCAGTATTTT
TRBV2	-	TRBJ2-3	-	CASRQPGDTQYF	TGTGCCAGCAGACAACCCGGAGATACGCAGTATTTT
TRBV5-6	-	TRBJ2-5	TRBD1	CASSPPTGQNDLQETQYF	TGTGCCAGCAGCCCTCCCACGGGACAGAACGACCTCCAAGAGACCCAGTACTTC
TRBV4-1	medium-sized	TRBJ2-1	TRBD2	CASSHDGGAHNEQFF	TGCGCCAGCAGCCATGACGGGGGGGCCCACAATGAGCAGTTCTTC
TRBV27	few	TRBJ2-3	-	CASSFLGLLTDTQYF	TGTGCCAGCAGTTTCCTAGGACTACTCACAGATACGCAGTATTTT
TRBV7-6	few	TRBJ2-3	-	CASSQHGASTDTQYF	TGTGCCAGCAGCCAACATGGGGCTAGCACAGATACGCAGTATTTT
TRBV5-1	few	TRBJ1-5	TRBD1	CASSVRDRNQPQHF	TGCGCCAGCAGCGTCCGGGACAGAAATCAGCCCCAGCATTTT
TRBV6-1	-	TRBJ1-1	TRBD1	CASRPLTGDTEAFF	TGTGCCAGCAGGCCTCTTACAGGGGACACTGAAGCTTTCTTT
TRBV9	-	TRBJ2-1	TRBD2	CASSEGSGRTYNEQFF	TGTGCCAGCAGCGAAGGGAGCGGGAGGACTTACAATGAGCAGTTCTTC
TRBV6-1	many	TRBJ1-5	-	CASSQTGDTNQPQHF	TGTGCCAGCAGTCAAACCGGGGACACAAATCAGCCCCAGCATTTT
TRBV4-1	-	TRBJ2-3	TRBD2	CASSQALGLAGAGTSTDTQYF	TGCGCCAGCAGCCAAGCCTTGGGACTAGCGGGAGCGGGGACTAGCACAGATACGCAGTATTTT
TRBV5-1	-	TRBJ2-7	-	CASSLADGGFYEQYF	TGCGCCAGCAGCTTGGCGGATGGGGGTTTCTACGAGCAGTACTTC
TRBV13	few	TRBJ1-2	-	CASSLGYGYTF	TGTGCCAGCAGCTTAGGCTATGGCTACACCTTC
TRBV5-6	many	TRBJ2-2	TRBD2	CASSLGLAISPGPNTGELFF	TGTGCCAGCAGCTTGGGACTAGCCATCTCCCCAGGCCCGAACACCGGGGAGCTGTTTTTT
TRBV27	-	TRBJ2-5	TRBD2	CASSSLAGGQETQYF	TGTGCCAGCAGTTCCCTAGCGGGGGGCCAAGAGACCCAGTACTTC
TRBV10-3	many	TRBJ2-1	-	CAISDERSYNEQFF	TGTGCCATCAGTGACGAGAGGTCCTACAATGAGCAGTTCTTC
TRBV10-1	-	TRBJ2-5	-	CSSSEVAKETQYF	TGCTCCAGCAGTGAGGTGGCAAAAGAGACCCAGTACTTC
TRBV11-2	-	TRBJ2-3	-	CASRPGLYSTDTQYF	TGTGCCAGCAGACCGGGACTGTATAGCACAGATACGCAGTATTTT
TRBV6-5	-	TRBJ2-7	-	CASSYSIQGTTYEQYF	TGTGCCAGCAGTTACTCGATCCAGGGGACGACCTACGAGCAGTACTTC
TRBV14	-	TRBJ2-2	-	CASSQVQDANTGELFF	TGTGCCAGCAGCCAAGTCCAGGACGCGAACACCGGGGAGCTGTTTTTT
TRBV7-9	few	TRBJ1-1	-	CASSIPPPYEAFF	TGTGCCAGCAGCATACCCCCTCCATACGAAGCTTTCTTT
TRBV29-1	few	TRBJ1-1	-	CSGLGRGNTEAFF	TGCAGCGGATTAGGACGAGGAAACACTGAAGCTTTCTTT
TRBV2	-	TRBJ1-5	-	CASSGKGRYSNQPQHF	TGTGCCAGCAGTGGGAAGGGGAGATATAGCAATCAGCCCCAGCATTTT
TRBV11-2	-	TRBJ2-7	-	CASSFRSYGPYYEQYF	TGTGCCAGCAGCTTTAGGTCTTACGGCCCCTACTACGAGCAGTACTTC
TRBV28	-	TRBJ2-5	TRBD1	CASSFIPSDIGQGQTQYF	TGTGCCAGCAGTTTTATTCCTTCGGATATTGGACAGGGACAGACCCAGTACTTC
TRBV7-9	-	TRBJ2-5	-	CASSAETEETQYF	TGTGCCAGCAGCGCAGAGACAGAAGAGACCCAGTACTTC
TRBV12-3/TRBV12-4	-	TRBJ2-5	-	CASSLSEGRETQYF	TGTGCCAGCAGCCTCTCCGAGGGACGCGAGACCCAGTACTTC